One and the same sample provided the 18 T cell receptor beta chains below, sequenced in a study of cytomegalovirus exposure and HLA in healthy donors. A multiplex PCR was run with 60 Vbeta primers and 13 Jbeta primers. This table comes from immunoSEQ multiplex PCR, and its TCRdb copy is limited to in-frame clones, with some not included. The table lists 170,000 or so clones, 70% to 75% of them singletons. Source material: PBMCs. All receptors come from a male donor in good health and CMV-seronegative.

This clone has at least ten counts. The chain has TRBV6-5 and TRBJ2-6, with D possibly TRBD1 on 6 matching bases. With 5 bases removed from V and 1 base from J, the gap between germline ends came to 9 bases. Germline V gives CDR1 MNHEY, CDR2 SVGAGI. The CDR3 sequence is 15 residues long. This chain's CDR3 is CASSPGESGANVLTF. The CDR3 coding sequence is TGTGCCAGCAGTCCAGGGGAGTCTGGGGCCAACGTCCTGACTTTC.

This clone was picked up a small number of times. The chain has TRBV28 and TRBJ1-5, with 7 bases aligning to TRBD1. The CDR3 extends over 14 amino acids. After removal of 4 bases from V and 2 bases from J, the junction contained 2 bases not matched to a gene. Germline CDR1 reads MDHEN; CDR2 reads SYDVKM. The CDR3 coding sequence is TGTGCCAGCAGTTCTACAGGGGGCAATCAGCCCCAGCATTTT. It specifies CASSSTGGNQPQHF.

J is TRBJ2-3 and V is TRBV2, with 12 bases that match TRBD2. This CDR3 comprises 14 residues. The V and J ends lost 6 bases and 6 bases, in that order; junction bases with no gene match: 4. In germline, CDR1 is SNHLY, CDR2 FYNNEI. As DNA, the CDR3 is TGTGCCAGCAGGGCTAGCGGGAGGGTTGATACGCAGTATTTT. It codes for CASRASGRVDTQYF.

This sequence joins TRBV2 and TRBJ1-2; 8 bases map to TRBD1. Germline loops: CDR1 SNHLY, CDR2 FYNNEI. V lost 6 bases and J lost 3; bases outside the gene matches: 3. There are 13 residues in the CDR3. In DNA form, the CDR3 reads TGTGCCAGCAGATCGGACAGGGACTATGGCTACACCTTC. It encodes CASRSDRDYGYTF.

The chain couples TRBV30 to TRBJ1-1; D perhaps matches TRBD1 (5 bases). V was shortened by 1 base and J by 5 bases, with 14 bases between the two germline ends. The CDR3 contains 14 residues. Germline V gives CDR1 GTSNPN, CDR2 SVGIG (reference sequence). This CDR3 reads CAWSATGFGTEAFF. Here the CDR3 DNA reads TGTGCCTGGAGTGCAACAGGATTCGGAACTGAAGCTTTCTTT.

This chain joins TRBV2 and TRBJ1-5; D is unresolved. The CDR3 runs 14 residues. Trimming shortened V by 3 bases and J by 9 bases, and 15 bases separated the two germline ends. CDR1 SNHLY and CDR2 FYNNEI come from the germline V gene. Here the CDR3 DNA reads TGTGCCAGCAGTGAGTGGGGAGCTGGAGGGCCCCAGCATTTT. Translation gives CASSEWGAGGPQHF.

The rearrangement links TRBV6-5 to TRBJ1-3, with no clear D. The CDR3 consists of 14 residues. The germline gives CDR1 MNHEY, CDR2 SVGAGI. V was shortened by 8 bases and J by 1 base, with 12 bases between the two germline ends. The CDR3: CASGEGGSGNTIYF. CDR3 sequence (DNA): TGTGCCAGCGGGGAGGGAGGTTCTGGAAACACCATATATTTT.

The chain uses TRBV30 and TRBJ2-2, with 12 bases aligning to TRBD2. There are 15 residues in the CDR3. The ends lost 2 bases at V and 6 bases at J; junction bases unmatched: 4. Germline V CDR1 and CDR2: GTSNPN, SVGIG (reference sequence). CDR3: CAWSRLAGESGELFF. The CDR3 DNA sequence: TGTGCCTGGAGTCGACTAGCGGGGGAGTCCGGGGAGCTGTTTTTT.

This clone was observed a handful of times. The chain combines TRBV28 with TRBJ2-5; 11 nucleotides match TRBD2. V trimming: 3 bases; J trimming: 0 bases; junction bases outside the gene matches: 9. The CDR3 extends over 18 amino acids. Germline lookup yields CDR1 MDHEN and CDR2 SYDVKM. The chain's CDR3 is CASSFLSSLAGDQETQYF. CDR3 coding DNA: TGTGCCAGCAGTTTTCTATCCTCACTAGCGGGAGACCAAGAGACCCAGTACTTC.

This chain joins TRBV6-1 and TRBJ1-1; D gene ambiguous. The CDR3 has 14 residues. From germline, CDR1 is MNHNS and CDR2 SASEGT. Trimming took 5 bases from V and 2 from J, leaving 12 bases between them. CDR3 region: CASSPGVRNTEAFF. The CDR3 nucleotides are TGTGCCAGCAGTCCGGGAGTTCGAAACACTGAAGCTTTCTTT.

V gene TRBV6-1 combines with J gene TRBJ2-5, with 13 bases fitting TRBD2. The germline V gene has CDR1 MNHNS and CDR2 SASEGT. The trim removed 3 bases at V and 10 bases at J, leaving 8 bases unmatched. The CDR3 runs 15 residues. In nucleotides, the CDR3 is TGTGCCAGCAGTGATGTACTAGCGGGGGGGCGAGTCCAGTACTTC. It codes for CASSDVLAGGRVQYF.

The genes are TRBV9 and TRBJ2-7; 7 bases are shared with TRBD2. The CDR3 sequence is 13 residues long. Germline lookup yields CDR1 SGDLS and CDR2 YYNGEE. Losses at the gene ends were 4 bases for V and 7 bases for J; bases not matched to a gene: 8. CDR3 DNA sequence: TGTGCCAGCAGCCCCTGGGAGGGCAGGGAGCAGTACTTC. It yields the protein CASSPWEGREQYF. Drawing the rest from reference TRBV9 and TRBJ2-7, the complete variable domain is DSGVTQTPKHLITATGQRVTLRCSPRSGDLSVYWYQQSLDQGLQFLIQYYNGEERAKGNILERFSAQQFPDLHSELNLSSLELGDSALYFCASSPWEGREQYFGPGTRLTVT.

This chain connects TRBV30 to TRBJ1-5; tentative D call: TRBD1 (5 bases). The CDR3 extends over 16 amino acids. Between the trimmed V and J ends, which lost 0 bases and 0 bases, there was a span of 12 bases. Germline values: CDR1 GTSNPN, CDR2 SVGIG (reference sequence). The CDR3 region is CAWSVGGAVSNQPQHF. The CDR3 region has the DNA TGTGCCTGGAGTGTTGGCGGGGCAGTTAGCAATCAGCCCCAGCATTTT. Filled out from reference TRBV30 and TRBJ1-5, the complete variable domain reads SQTIHQWPATLVQPVGSPLSLECTVEGTSNPNLYWYRQAAGRGLQLLFYSVGIGQISSEVPQNLSASRPQDRQFILSSKKLLLSDSGFYLCAWSVGGAVSNQPQHFGDGTRLSIL.

The chain has TRBV7-9 and TRBJ1-6; D ambiguous. Trimming took 3 bases from V and 9 from J, leaving 3 bases between them. Per germline, CDR1 SEHNR and CDR2 FQNEAQ (reference sequence). The CDR3 spans 11 residues. CDR3 DNA sequence: TGTGCCAGCAGCTTCAGTTCACCCCTCCACTTT. It yields the protein CASSFSSPLHF.

This clone was recorded once. The chain is built from TRBV7-2 and TRBJ2-4; 11 nucleotides agree with TRBD2. J lost 2 bases, V lost 5 bases, and 5 bases had no gene match. The CDR3 is made up of 16 amino acids. CDR1 and CDR2 from the germline V gene are SGHTA and FQGNSA. CDR3 loop: CASSKTSGGTKNIQYF. CDR3 nucleotide sequence: TGTGCCAGCAGCAAAACTAGCGGGGGAACCAAAAACATTCAGTACTTC.

This clone was seen only a few times. V gene TRBV19 combines with J gene TRBJ1-5, with D perhaps TRBD1 (5 bases). The CDR3 sequence is 16 residues long. Germline CDR1 is LNHDA and CDR2 is SQIVND (reference sequence). Trimming took off 4 bases at V and 0 bases at J, with 13 bases between the two ends. The CDR3 loop is CASSRLATVSNQPQHF. The CDR3 DNA reads as TGTGCCAGTAGTAGGCTCGCGACAGTTAGCAATCAGCCCCAGCATTTT. The whole variable domain, remainder taken from reference TRBV19 and TRBJ1-5, is DGGITQSPKYLFRKEGQNVTLSCEQNLNHDAMYWYRQDPGQGLRLIYYSQIVNDFQKGDIAEGYSVSREKKESFPLTVTSAQKNPTAFYLCASSRLATVSNQPQHFGDGTRLSIL.

V usage is TRBV27 and J usage is TRBJ2-1; D possibly corresponds to TRBD1 (8 bases). The CDR3 is made up of 14 amino acids. V shed 2 bases and J shed 8 bases, with 13 bases lying between them. Germline CDR1 is MNHEY and CDR2 is SMNVEV (reference sequence). CDR3 coding DNA: TGTGCCAGCAGTTTACGGACAGGGAGGGATGAGCAGTTCTTC. It codes for CASSLRTGRDEQFF.

This clone was counted between two and nine times. The chain recombines TRBV19 with TRBJ2-7; 7 nucleotides line up with TRBD2. The germline V gene encodes CDR1 LNHDA and CDR2 SQIVND (reference sequence). The CDR3 extends over 17 amino acids. V lost 2 bases to trimming and J lost 1 base; unmatched junction nucleotides: 11. CDR3 coding DNA: TGTGCCAGTAGTATAAGTCTTCGGGCTAGCGGATCCTACGAGCAGTACTTC. The encoded protein is CASSISLRASGSYEQYF.